This record concerns one TCR beta chain sequence. As defined, naive CD8 cells were CD45RO-negative and positively selected for CCR7, with terminally differentiated effector memory CD45RA+ cells excluded. Method: immunoSEQ multiplex PCR; TCRdb's copy keeps in-frame clones and lacks some. The table shows about 2,200,000 clones, with 90% to 95% occurring only once. The entry originates in a study of shared clonotypes between healthy human individuals. The germline gives CDR1 MDHEN, CDR2 SYDVKM. V lost 1 base, J lost 0 bases, and 13 bases lay in between. The CDR3 is made up of 17 amino acids. The rearrangement uses TRBV28 and TRBJ2-1; perhaps D is TRBD1 or TRBD2 (6 bases each). Sequencing was carried out using naive CD8+ T cells from PBMCs. This receptor was identified in a man between 18 and 29 years old in good health. Some clones in this sample may be carry-over from other donors' samples. The CDR3 spells CASSLYPGASSYNEQFF. CDR3 bases: TGTGCCAGCAGTTTATATCCGGGGGCGAGCTCCTACAATGAGCAGTTCTTC.